The following is a TCR beta chain sequence with its context. The record originates from a study of T-cell reconstitution after alpha-beta-depleted transplantation in children. Per germline, CDR1 DFQATT and CDR2 SNEGSKA (reference sequence). There are 12 residues in the CDR3. V shed 4 bases, J shed 6 bases, and the junction held 5 bases outside the gene matches. Unique molecular identifiers were built into the TCRbeta library. From the PCR reads, TCRdb called clonotypes with MiXCR, one entry per CDR3 protein. The table includes more than 250,000 distinct CDR3 sequences, over 8% detected once. The TCR comes from a human donor who donated a stem cell graft to a child with SCID. Material: PBMCs from the stem cell graft donor, obtained from the stem cell graft. The rearrangement uses TRBV20-1 and TRBJ2-7; 8 bases align to TRBD2. CDR3 in DNA: TGCAGTGCTAACGCGGGGGGCTCCGAGCAGTACTTC. It is translated as CSANAGGSEQYF.